This T cell receptor (beta chain) was obtained from a study of Ad26.COV2.S vaccination and SARS-CoV-2 variants. V dropped 5 bases and J dropped 0; count of bases not matched to a gene: 6. Germline V lookup: CDR1 SGHVS, CDR2 FQNEAQ. The CDR3 spans 17 residues. Treatment in this sample: around 19 received Ad26.COV2.S at low or high dose, single or two shots; 5 received placebo; per-sample allocation not given. Day 63 following the first vaccine or placebo injection was when the samples were taken. Aged 18-55 years, donor was enrolled in Boston in about 2020. As its vector, the vaccine had Ad26, which expressed Wuhan-strain SARS-CoV-2 spike. Clones were sequenced by immunoSEQ multiplex PCR, and TCRdb holds only the in-frame ones, with some missing. The sample holds more than 400,000 clones, around 93% seen once.

The material sequenced was peripheral blood, taken in a trial of Ad26.COV2.S vaccine versus placebo. The sequence came from a person aged 18-65 years who received the Ad26.COV2.S COVID-19 vaccine or a placebo. The V gene is TRBV7-8, the J gene TRBJ2-1; 11 bases are a match to TRBD2. CDR3 nucleotides: TGTGCCAGCAGCCCGGGACTAGCGGTAAGCTCCTACAATGAGCAGTTCTTC. This gives the protein CASSPGLAVSSYNEQFF. The full variable domain, completed using reference TRBV7-8 and TRBJ2-1, is GAGVSQSPRYKVAKRGQDVALRCDPISGHVSLFWYQQALGQGPEFLTYFQNEAQLDKSGLPSDRFFAERPEGSVSTLKIQRTQQEDSAVYLCASSPGLAVSSYNEQFFGPGTRLTVL.